The 30 T cell receptor beta chains given below trace back to one sample, sequenced in a study of cytomegalovirus exposure and HLA in healthy donors. The PCR made use of 60 Vbeta and 13 Jbeta primers. The method was immunoSEQ multiplex PCR; TCRdb's version includes in-frame clones alone and lacks a portion of them. Of about 130,000 clones detected, 65% to 80% appear once; the ten largest clones hold about 12%. Sequenced input: PBMCs. These receptors originate from an older woman in good health and CMV-seropositive.

The chain has TRBV28 and TRBJ2-6, with 9 nucleotides matching TRBD1. Germline-derived CDR1 and CDR2 are MDHEN and SYDVKM. The CDR3 is 18 residues long. The V and J ends lost 3 bases and 1 base, in that order; junction bases with no gene match: 7. CDR3 protein: CASSLGGQGHSGANVLTF. CDR3 nucleotides: TGTGCCAGCAGTTTGGGGGGACAGGGTCATTCTGGGGCCAACGTCCTGACTTTC.

The sample holds a few counts of this clone. The CDR3 sequence is CASMSIRGNTEAFF. The CDR3 DNA is TGTGCCAGCATGAGTATCAGGGGGAACACTGAAGCTTTCTTT. This chain links TRBV6-1 with TRBJ1-1; D might be TRBD1 (6 bases). Germline V gene sequence: CDR1 MNHNS, CDR2 SASEGT. V lost 7 bases and J lost 1, with 13 bases in between. This CDR3 has 14 residues.

The J gene is TRBJ1-1, the V gene TRBV6-5; D call uncertain. Germline V gene sequence: CDR1 MNHEY, CDR2 SVGAGI. The CDR3 is 13 residues long. Trimming left V 7 bases short and J 1 base short, with 10 bases between. The CDR3 nucleotides are TGTGCCAGCATAAGGCCGGGGAACACTGAAGCTTTCTTT. Its translation is CASIRPGNTEAFF.

V usage is TRBV4-2 and J usage is TRBJ2-7; 7 bases align to TRBD1. Trimming at V came to 4 bases and at J to 13 bases, leaving 16 bases not matched to a gene. Germline V gives CDR1 LGHNA, CDR2 YNFKEQ. This CDR3 has 14 residues. DNA for the CDR3: TGTGCCAGCAGCCCGAGGGTTGGGACAGCGCTACCCTACTTC. Protein sequence: CASSPRVGTALPYF.

The gene calls are TRBV9 and TRBJ1-2, with TRBD1 matching over 8 bases. In germline, CDR1 is SGDLS, CDR2 YYNGEE. With V trimmed by 3 bases and J by 8 bases, 21 bases remained unmatched. The CDR3 is 18 amino acids. CDR3 region: CASSAEGEIRGPLLGYTF. The CDR3, as DNA: TGTGCCAGCAGCGCGGAGGGGGAGATCAGGGGGCCCCTTCTGGGCTACACCTTC.

The chain uses TRBV5-1 and TRBJ1-5; the match to TRBD1 covers 9 bases. V shed 4 bases, J shed 7 bases, and the junction held 6 bases outside the gene matches. This CDR3 is 14 amino acids long. Per germline, CDR1 SGHRS and CDR2 YFSETQ. The CDR3 DNA sequence: TGCGCCAGCAGCATGGGTGGGACAGGGCAGCCCCAGCATTTT. Translating gives CASSMGGTGQPQHF.

DNA of the CDR3: TGTGCCAGTAGTCCTCGACAGGGGTCCTATAATTCACCCCTCCACTTT. This translates into CASSPRQGSYNSPLHF. The chain has TRBV19 and TRBJ1-6, with TRBD1 matching 8 bases. Germline CDR1 is LNHDA and CDR2 is SQIVND (reference sequence). With V trimmed by 5 bases and J by 1 base, 4 bases remained unmatched. This CDR3 has 16 amino acids.

This clone was found a few times. The chain has TRBV5-4 and TRBJ2-7, with 8 bases aligning to TRBD1. V trimming: 3 bases; J trimming: 5 bases; junction bases outside the gene matches: 10. The CDR3 runs to 15 residues. CDR1 SGHNT and CDR2 YYREEE come from the germline V gene (reference sequence). The CDR3 loop reads CASSWAGQGLDEQYF. CDR3 coding DNA: TGTGCCAGCAGCTGGGCTGGACAGGGACTCGACGAGCAGTACTTC.

V usage is TRBV30 and J usage is TRBJ2-7; possible D gene TRBD1, 6 bases. The CDR3 spans 13 residues. CDR1 and CDR2 (germline): GTSNPN, SVGIG (reference sequence). V lost 1 base to trimming and J lost 3 bases, with 10 bases between them. The CDR3 DNA follows: TGTGCCTGGAGTGGGACAGCTATCTACGAGCAGTACTTC. This translates into CAWSGTAIYEQYF.

The V and J genes are TRBV4-2 and TRBJ2-7; 9 bases match TRBD1. CDR3 length: 17 residues. Trimming took 3 bases from V and 8 from J; bases not matched to a gene: 17. Per germline, CDR1 LGHNA and CDR2 YNFKEQ. The DNA for the CDR3 is TGTGCCAGCAGCCACGCGACCATGGGGACAGGGAGCACGCAGCAGTACTTC. As protein: CASSHATMGTGSTQQYF.

The V gene is TRBV19, the J gene TRBJ2-7; 11 nucleotides line up with TRBD1. CDR3 length: 15 residues. Germline CDR1 is LNHDA and CDR2 is SQIVND (reference sequence). J lost 2 bases, V lost 7 bases, and 7 bases had no gene match. CDR3 loop: CASNTGQGGAYEQYF. The CDR3 nucleotides read TGTGCCAGTAATACGGGACAGGGGGGCGCCTACGAGCAGTACTTC.

This clone was recorded only once. The rearrangement joins TRBV6-6 to TRBJ1-3; the D is unclear. Germline CDR1 MNHNY, CDR2 SVGAGI (reference sequence). Trimming pared 7 bases from V and 1 base from J, leaving 5 bases between. The CDR3 covers 12 residues. The chain's CDR3 is CASTLSGNTIYF. The CDR3 DNA reads as TGTGCCAGCACCCTTTCTGGAAACACCATATATTTT.

This chain connects TRBV11-3 to TRBJ2-5, with a tentative D call TRBD1 (5 bases). Deletions cut 5 bases from V and 5 bases from J, with 12 bases between. This CDR3 has 13 residues. Germline assignment: CDR1 SGHNT and CDR2 YENEEA. The CDR3 here is CASSPTVGETQYF. CDR3 bases: TGTGCCAGCAGCCCGACAGTCGGGGAGACCCAGTACTTC.

The rearrangement uses TRBV7-9 and TRBJ2-1, with 12 positions matching TRBD2. V shed 5 bases and J 4 bases; nucleotides not matched to a gene: 6. CDR1 SEHNR and CDR2 FQNEAQ come from the germline V gene (reference sequence). This CDR3 spans 16 amino acids. The DNA for the CDR3 is TGTGCCAGCAGCCGGACCGGACTAGCGGGATACAATGAGCAGTTCTTC. Its translation is CASSRTGLAGYNEQFF.

The chain is built from TRBV30 and TRBJ1-1; D is unresolved. The length of the CDR3 is 15 residues. The V end was cut by 4 bases, the J end by 1 base, with 16 bases between. The germline CDR1 and CDR2 sequences are GTSNPN and SVGIG (reference sequence). The CDR3 here is CAWTPIRVPNTEAFF. In DNA, the CDR3 is TGTGCCTGGACTCCCATCCGGGTCCCGAACACTGAAGCTTTCTTT.

Remarks on this clone: One end of the junction fails to match germline, which may point to a read error. The chain carries TRBV11-2 and TRBJ1-1, with a weak D call TRBD1 (6 bases). CDR3 size: 14 residues. Looked up from germline, CDR1 is SGHAT and CDR2 is FQNNGV. In DNA, the CDR3 is TGTGCCAGCAGCCGGGGCGGGGGGGCCACGAGGACGCTCTTT. It specifies CASSRGGGATRTLF.

This clone appeared a single time. The chain carries TRBV2 and TRBJ2-1, with TRBD2 matching over 8 bases. The CDR3 contains 14 residues. CDR1 is SNHLY, CDR2 FYNNEI, per germline. J was trimmed by 7 bases and V by 4 bases; bases with no gene match: 6. The CDR3 DNA reads TGTGCCAGCAGTGTGATGACTAGCGTGAATGAGCAGTTCTTC. This translates into CASSVMTSVNEQFF.

The chain carries TRBV30 and TRBJ1-2; D is uncertain. Deletions cut 0 bases from V and 3 bases from J, with 5 bases between. The CDR3 runs 12 residues. Per germline, CDR1 GTSNPN and CDR2 SVGIG (reference sequence). The CDR3 DNA reads as TGTGCCTGGAGTGTATCGTACTATGGCTACACCTTC. Translating gives CAWSVSYYGYTF.

J is TRBJ2-3 and V is TRBV5-1; 11 bases fit TRBD2. Unmatched junction bases numbered 5, after V lost 1 base and J lost 1 base. Germline V gene lookup returns CDR1 SGHRS and CDR2 YFSETQ. There are 17 residues in the CDR3. CDR3 sequence: CASSLRGTSGRTDTQYF. DNA of the CDR3: TGCGCCAGCAGCTTGCGAGGGACTAGCGGCCGCACAGATACGCAGTATTTT. Supplemented by reference TRBV5-1 and TRBJ2-3, the full variable domain reads KAGVTQTPRYLIKTRGQQVTLSCSPISGHRSVSWYQQTPGQGLQFLFEYFSETQRNKGNFPGRFSGRQFSNSRSEMNVSTLELGDSALYLCASSLRGTSGRTDTQYFGPGTRLTVL.

The chain uses TRBV7-2 and TRBJ1-1; 9 nucleotides agree with TRBD1. The CDR3 loop spans 13 amino acids. With V trimmed by 3 bases and J by 7 bases, 3 bases remained unmatched. CDR1 and CDR2 (germline): SGHTA, FQGNSA. The CDR3 nucleotides read TGTGCCAGCAGCTTTTCGGACAGGGGTGAAGCTTTCTTT. Its protein product is CASSFSDRGEAFF.

The chain joins TRBV7-2 to TRBJ2-7; 9 bases fit TRBD1. Germline V gives CDR1 SGHTA, CDR2 FQGNSA. The CDR3 sequence is 15 residues long. With 6 bases clipped from V and 3 bases from J, the junction kept 9 bases outside the gene matches. CDR3 sequence (DNA): TGTGCCAGCAGAACTCTTGACAGGGGGATCTACGAGCAGTACTTC. Protein sequence: CASRTLDRGIYEQYF.

The genes are TRBV4-2 and TRBJ1-4; D is possibly TRBD1 (6 bases). The germline V and J ends were trimmed by 0 bases and 5 bases, with 10 bases remaining between them. The CDR3 totals 15 residues. The germline gives CDR1 LGHNA, CDR2 YNFKEQ. The CDR3 sequence is CASSQEGGVNEKLFF. In DNA, the CDR3 is TGTGCCAGCAGCCAAGAAGGGGGGGTGAATGAAAAACTGTTTTTT.

A single count supports this clone. The chain uses TRBV6-5 and TRBJ2-7, with 8 bases that match TRBD1. V shed 0 bases and J 4 bases; nucleotides not matched to a gene: 2. Germline loops: CDR1 MNHEY, CDR2 SVGAGI. This CDR3 contains 14 residues. CDR3 residues: CASSYSRGLYEQYF. CDR3 sequence (DNA): TGTGCCAGCAGTTACTCCAGGGGGCTATACGAGCAGTACTTC.

This clone has ten or more counts. The rearrangement links TRBV12-5 to TRBJ2-7; 7 positions match TRBD2. The length of the CDR3 is 14 residues. Germline V gene sequence: CDR1 LGHNT, CDR2 FRNRAP. Losses at the gene ends were 2 bases for V and 6 bases for J; bases not matched to a gene: 7. For the CDR3, the DNA is TGTGCTAGTGGTTTGCCACGGGGGGTCGGCGAGCAGTACTTC. Translating gives CASGLPRGVGEQYF.

Notes on this clone: At one end, the junction sequence differs from germline, possibly due to a read error. In the same sample, other DNA sequences code for this CDR3. The chain has TRBV19 and TRBJ1-5, with 11 bases aligning to TRBD1. Germline V CDR1 and CDR2: LNHDA, SQIVND (reference sequence). This CDR3 is built from 15 residues. The CDR3 spells CASSTRTGGTQPQHF. CDR3 nucleotides: TGTGCCAGCAGTACCCGGACAGGGGGCACTCAGCCCCAGCATTTT. The variable domain in full, with the rest retrieved from reference TRBV19 and TRBJ1-5, is DGGITQSPKYLFRKEGQNVTLSCEQNLNHDAMYWYRQDPGQGLRLIYYSQIVNDFQKGDIAEGYSVSREKKESFPLTVTSAQKNPTAFYLCASSTRTGGTQPQHFGDGTRLSIL.

This clone showed up just a few times. The CDR3 reads CASSLKPNTEAFF. CDR3 sequence (DNA): TGTGCCAGCAGTTTAAAGCCGAACACTGAAGCTTTCTTT. The chain couples TRBV27 to TRBJ1-1; D not certain. Germline CDR1 reads MNHEY; CDR2 reads SMNVEV (reference sequence). V was shortened by 2 bases and J by 1 base, with 5 bases between the two germline ends. This CDR3 contains 13 residues.

The chain has TRBV30 and TRBJ2-1, with 7 bases lining up with TRBD1. Germline CDR1 reads GTSNPN; CDR2 reads SVGIG (reference sequence). The CDR3 is made up of 14 amino acids. Losses at the gene ends were 3 bases for V and 2 bases for J; bases not matched to a gene: 4. Here the CDR3 DNA reads TGTGCCTGGAGCTCCGGGACAGCCTACAATGAGCAGTTCTTC. Translating it yields CAWSSGTAYNEQFF.

On this clone: One end of the junction varies from germline; a read error may be responsible. V is TRBV7-9 and J is TRBJ2-7, with TRBD1 matching 10 bases. Germline V gene lookup returns CDR1 SEHNR and CDR2 FQNEAQ (reference sequence). The CDR3 contains 15 residues. The CDR3 sequence is CASGRGGTGAYGQYF. CDR3 nucleotide sequence: TGTGCCAGCGGCCGGGGTGGGACAGGGGCTTACGGGCAGTACTTC.

This clone was recorded a few times. The chain recombines TRBV5-4 with TRBJ2-5, with 8 bases identical to TRBD1. Germline lookup yields CDR1 SGHNT and CDR2 YYREEE (reference sequence). The CDR3 totals 14 residues. V lost 5 bases and J lost 1; bases outside the gene matches: 4. The CDR3 nucleotides read TGTGCCAGCAGTAGGCAGGGGGCCCAAGAGACCCAGTACTTC. Protein: CASSRQGAQETQYF.

The chain combines TRBV30 with TRBJ1-6; TRBD1 might be the D (5 bases). Germline loops: CDR1 GTSNPN, CDR2 SVGIG (reference sequence). CDR3 length: 13 residues. Trimming shortened V by 5 bases and J by 4 bases, and 9 bases separated the two germline ends. CDR3 DNA: TGTGCCTGGGGGCAGGGTTATAATTCACCCCTCCACTTT. Translating it yields CAWGQGYNSPLHF.